The 10 T cell receptor beta chains given below trace back to one sample, sequenced in a study of T cell clonotyping in hematopoietic cell transplantation. Clones were sequenced by immunoSEQ multiplex PCR, and TCRdb holds only the in-frame ones, with some missing. Among over 10,000 clones listed, less than 60% were seen once. Specimen: peripheral blood mononuclear cells. Receptor source: a middle-aged man in good health. Some clones in this sample may be carry-over from other donors' samples.

This clone was picked up a small number of times. In nucleotides, the CDR3 is TGTGCCAGCACTCCGGGACAGGGAATCGATGAGCAGTTCTTC. Amino acid sequence: CASTPGQGIDEQFF. The chain combines TRBV6-5 with TRBJ2-1, with TRBD1 matching over 9 bases. This CDR3 region has 14 residues. The germline gives CDR1 MNHEY, CDR2 SVGAGI. J gave up 8 bases and V 7 bases, and 9 bases lay outside the gene matches.

The chain recombines TRBV30 with TRBJ1-2, with a possible D match to TRBD1 (6 bases). V lost 5 bases and J lost 4, with 11 bases in between. The CDR3 is made up of 12 amino acids. Germline values: CDR1 GTSNPN, CDR2 SVGIG (reference sequence). The CDR3 DNA reads TGTGCCTGGGCACAGGGACTCTATGGCTACACCTTC. The encoded protein is CAWAQGLYGYTF.

This clone appeared a few times. The chain recombines TRBV28 with TRBJ1-2; perhaps TRBD1 as D (5 bases). Germline V gene lookup returns CDR1 MDHEN and CDR2 SYDVKM. V was pared by 2 bases and J by 8 bases, with 12 bases between. The CDR3 loop spans 13 amino acids. In nucleotides, the CDR3 is TGTGCCAGCAGTTTAACGCAGGGCCGCGGCTACACCTTC. It codes for CASSLTQGRGYTF.

The chain recombines TRBV28 with TRBJ1-5; D gene uncertain. This CDR3 is 13 amino acids long. V dropped 1 base and J dropped 7 bases, with 8 bases sitting between them. The germline V gene has CDR1 MDHEN and CDR2 SYDVKM. In DNA, the CDR3 is TGTGCCAGCAGTTTATATGAAGGACAGCCCCAGCATTTT. The encoded protein is CASSLYEGQPQHF.

In this sample, this clone turned up a few times. The chain links TRBV11-2 to TRBJ2-3; D is perhaps TRBD2 (7 bases). Germline assignment: CDR1 SGHAT and CDR2 FQNNGV. The V gene lost 6 bases and the J gene lost 11 bases, with 12 bases spanning the gap. CDR3 length: 11 residues. In DNA, the CDR3 is TGTGCCAGCAGTTTGGGGGGGCTGCAGTATTTT. This codes for CASSLGGLQYF.

The chain is built from TRBV5-6 and TRBJ1-6; tentatively, D is TRBD1 (5 bases). Germline V gene lookup returns CDR1 SGHDT and CDR2 YYEEEE. CDR3 size: 16 residues. V lost 6 bases and J lost 3, with 16 bases in between. In nucleotides, the CDR3 is TGTGCCAGCACCATTGGCACGGGGGACTATAATTCACCCCTCCACTTT. This codes for CASTIGTGDYNSPLHF.

This chain uses TRBV11-2 with TRBJ2-7; D is perhaps TRBD1 (6 bases). The CDR3 consists of 15 residues. Germline V gene lookup returns CDR1 SGHAT and CDR2 FQNNGV. Trimming took off 0 bases at V and 0 bases at J, with 9 bases between the two ends. The CDR3 DNA follows: TGTGCCAGCAGCTTAGACAGGGGCCCCTCCTACGAGCAGTACTTC. It encodes CASSLDRGPSYEQYF. Full variable domain (outside the CDR3, taken from reference TRBV11-2 and TRBJ2-7): EAGVAQSPRYKIIEKRQSVAFWCNPISGHATLYWYQQILGQGPKLLIQFQNNGVVDDSQLPKDRFSAERLKGVDSTLKIQPAKLEDSAVYLCASSLDRGPSYEQYFGPGTRLTVT.

The chain employs TRBV9 and TRBJ2-3; D possibly corresponds to TRBD2 (6 bases). V was trimmed by 7 bases and J by 5 bases, leaving 11 bases between them. The CDR3 contains 12 residues. Per germline, CDR1 SGDLS and CDR2 YYNGEE. The DNA for the CDR3 is TGTGCCAGCGGTTTGGGAGGAGATACGCAGTATTTT. Amino acid sequence: CASGLGGDTQYF. Together with reference TRBV9 and TRBJ2-3, the CDR3 gives the full variable domain: DSGVTQTPKHLITATGQRVTLRCSPRSGDLSVYWYQQSLDQGLQFLIQYYNGEERAKGNILERFSAQQFPDLHSELNLSSLELGDSALYFCASGLGGDTQYFGPGTRLTVL.

Only a few counts were recorded for this clone. V is TRBV29-1 and J is TRBJ1-2; D is undetermined. The V end lost 5 bases, the J end lost 8 bases, and 18 bases lay between the germline ends. Germline CDR1 SQVTM, CDR2 ANQGSEA. This CDR3 spans 13 amino acids. The CDR3 region is CSVSGPMNWGYTF. CDR3 bases: TGCAGCGTTTCCGGGCCGATGAACTGGGGCTACACCTTC.

The chain links TRBV30 to TRBJ2-7; no definite D call. Germline V gene data show CDR1 as GTSNPN and CDR2 as SVGIG (reference sequence). With 1 base removed from V and 3 bases from J, the gap between germline ends came to 7 bases. This CDR3 is 12 amino acids long. The CDR3 DNA follows: TGTGCCTGGAGTGAAGACAACTACGAGCAGTACTTC. This codes for CAWSEDNYEQYF.